This T cell receptor beta chain was profiled in a study of blood T cell repertoires in COVID-19. This CDR3 has 14 amino acids. Trimming left V 1 base short and J 3 bases short, with 9 bases between. Germline V gene sequence: CDR1 GTSNPN, CDR2 SVGIG (reference sequence). Sequencing used immunoSEQ multiplex PCR; TCRdb keeps in-frame clones, though not all of them. The data hold some 50,000 clones, with 70% to 90% observed a single time. This clone was seen only once. The receptor's source is a human donor in a cohort sampled during active COVID-19. The sample taken for sequencing was peripheral blood. This sequence joins TRBV30 and TRBJ1-4, with TRBD1 as a possible D gene (5 bases). CDR3 in DNA: TGTGCCTGGAGTGACGGGGGACCTAATGAAAAACTGTTTTTT. Protein: CAWSDGGPNEKLFF.